Below, one T cell receptor (beta chain) is given with its context. Its antigen remains unknown. This record belongs to a study of T cells after yellow fever vaccination. Overall study results and limits: Any FACS-sorted repertoire could hold abundant clonotypes that contaminate it from the bulk population.

TCRdb processed the 5' RACE reads anew with MiXCR; each CDR3 protein has one entry. The sample lists about 300,000 distinct CDR3 sequences; around 7% were seen once. Germline assignment: CDR1 MNHEY and CDR2 SVGAGI. CDR3 length: 14 amino acids. V lost 4 bases to trimming and J lost 0 bases, with 9 bases between them. The specimen comprised PBMCs, sampled 35 to 50 days after the first yellow fever vaccination. The receptor comes from a man in his late teens or twenties who received the YFV17D yellow fever vaccine. The V call is TRBV6-5, the J call TRBJ2-5; D is unresolved. The CDR3: CASSFLSYQETQYF. The CDR3 DNA follows: TGTGCCAGCAGTTTTCTGTCGTACCAAGAGACCCAGTACTTC.